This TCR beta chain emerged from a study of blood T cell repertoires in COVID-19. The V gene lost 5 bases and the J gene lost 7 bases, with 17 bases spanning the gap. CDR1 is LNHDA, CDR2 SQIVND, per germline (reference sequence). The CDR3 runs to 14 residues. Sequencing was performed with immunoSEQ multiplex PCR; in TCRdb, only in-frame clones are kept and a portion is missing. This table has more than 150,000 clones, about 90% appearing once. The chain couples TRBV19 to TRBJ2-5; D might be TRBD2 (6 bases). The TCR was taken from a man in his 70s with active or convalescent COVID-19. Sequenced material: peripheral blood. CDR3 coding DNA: TGTGCCAGTAGTCCGAAGTCTAGCGTAGGGACCCAGTACTTC. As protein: CASSPKSSVGTQYF.